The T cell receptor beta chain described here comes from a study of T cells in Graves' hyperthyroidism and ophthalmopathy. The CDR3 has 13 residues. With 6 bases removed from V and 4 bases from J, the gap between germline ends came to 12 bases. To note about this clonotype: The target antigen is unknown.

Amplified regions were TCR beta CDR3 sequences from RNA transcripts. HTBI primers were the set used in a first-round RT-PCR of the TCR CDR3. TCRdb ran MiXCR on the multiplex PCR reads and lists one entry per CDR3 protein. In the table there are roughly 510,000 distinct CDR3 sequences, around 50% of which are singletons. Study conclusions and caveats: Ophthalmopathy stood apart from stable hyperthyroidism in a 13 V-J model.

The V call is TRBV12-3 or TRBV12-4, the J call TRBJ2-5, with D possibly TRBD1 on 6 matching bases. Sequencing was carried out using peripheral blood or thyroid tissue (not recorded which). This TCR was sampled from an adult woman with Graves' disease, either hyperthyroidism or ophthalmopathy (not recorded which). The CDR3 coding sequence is TGTGCCAGCAGCCGAAACAGGGTAGAGACCCAGTACTTC. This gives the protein CASSRNRVETQYF.